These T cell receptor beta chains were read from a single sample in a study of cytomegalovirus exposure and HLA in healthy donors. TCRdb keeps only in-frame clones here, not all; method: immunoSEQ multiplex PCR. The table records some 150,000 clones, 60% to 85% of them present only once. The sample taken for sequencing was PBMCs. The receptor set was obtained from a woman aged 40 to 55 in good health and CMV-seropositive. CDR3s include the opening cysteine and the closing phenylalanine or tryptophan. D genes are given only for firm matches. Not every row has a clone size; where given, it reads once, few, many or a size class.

cdr3_aa: CASSQLTSGVEDTQYF
cdr3_nt: TGTGCCAGCAGCCAGCTCACTAGCGGGGTGGAAGATACGCAGTATTTT
d_call: TRBD2
j_call: TRBJ2-3
v_call: TRBV4-2
clone_size: -

cdr3_aa: CASSLTGGRADTQYF
cdr3_nt: TGTGCCAGCAGCTTAACAGGGGGCAGAGCAGATACGCAGTATTTT
d_call: TRBD1
j_call: TRBJ2-3
v_call: TRBV5-5
clone_size: -

cdr3_aa: CASSELVEKYF
cdr3_nt: TGTGCCAGCAGTGAATTGGTAGAGAAGTACTTC
d_call: -
j_call: TRBJ2-7
v_call: TRBV2
clone_size: few

cdr3_aa: CASSYDYIYEQYF
cdr3_nt: TGTGCCAGCAGTTACGACTACATATACGAGCAGTACTTC
d_call: -
j_call: TRBJ2-7
v_call: TRBV6-6
clone_size: -

cdr3_aa: CATSRKVSSYNEQFF
cdr3_nt: TGTGCCACCAGCCGTAAAGTTAGCTCCTACAATGAGCAGTTCTTC
d_call: -
j_call: TRBJ2-1
v_call: TRBV15
clone_size: -

cdr3_aa: CASSEPPVYEQYF
cdr3_nt: TGTGCCAGCAGTGAACCCCCGGTTTACGAGCAGTACTTC
d_call: -
j_call: TRBJ2-7
v_call: TRBV2
clone_size: -

cdr3_aa: CASSVDRGDQPQHF
cdr3_nt: TGTGCCAGCAGCGTGGACAGGGGAGACCAGCCCCAGCATTTT
d_call: TRBD1
j_call: TRBJ1-5
v_call: TRBV6-4
clone_size: -

cdr3_aa: CASSEVGQNGYTF
cdr3_nt: TGTGCCAGCAGTGAAGTGGGACAGAATGGCTACACCTTC
d_call: TRBD1
j_call: TRBJ1-2
v_call: TRBV2
clone_size: few

cdr3_aa: CAWGPGTGGNQPQHF
cdr3_nt: TGTGCCTGGGGACCCGGGACAGGAGGTAATCAGCCCCAGCATTTT
d_call: TRBD1
j_call: TRBJ1-5
v_call: TRBV30
clone_size: few

cdr3_aa: CASSFLKGGEQYF
cdr3_nt: TGTGCCAGCAGCTTTCTAAAGGGAGGCGAGCAGTACTTC
d_call: -
j_call: TRBJ2-7
v_call: TRBV5-6
clone_size: -